A single sample gave rise to the 27 T cell receptor beta chains below, sequenced in a study of T-cell memory formation after mild COVID-19. From the 5' RACE reads, TCRdb called clonotypes with MiXCR, one entry per CDR3 protein. The repertoire has approximately 290,000 distinct CDR3 sequences, roughly 15% of them found once; the top ten carry about a fifth. The sample consisted of PBMCs or a T cell subset sorted from them (not recorded which). These receptors originate from a man in his late teens or twenties who had mild COVID-19 (a few samples of this study predate the infection). Cell type and time point are not known.

This clonotype was counted between two and nine times. V is TRBV4-3 and J is TRBJ1-5; D call uncertain. This CDR3 is 16 amino acids long. Deletions cut 0 bases from V and 10 bases from J, with 19 bases between. Germline V CDR1 and CDR2: LGHNA, YSLEER. Here the CDR3 reads CASSQEFLADPRPQHF. The CDR3 DNA sequence: TGCGCCAGCAGCCAAGAATTTTTGGCGGACCCACGACCCCAGCATTTT.

This clonotype has just a few counts. V is TRBV24-1 and J is TRBJ1-2; D possibly corresponds to TRBD1 (5 bases). The V gene's germline CDR1 is KGHDR and CDR2 SFDVKD. V shed 2 bases and J shed 7 bases, with 7 bases lying between them. The CDR3 loop spans 12 amino acids. The CDR3 here is CATSDSGTGYTF. As DNA, the CDR3 is TGTGCCACCAGTGATTCTGGGACTGGCTACACCTTC.

The chain employs TRBV7-3 and TRBJ1-6, with 11 positions matching TRBD1. V dropped 8 bases and J dropped 6; count of bases not matched to a gene: 3. CDR1 is SGHTA and CDR2 is FQGTGA in the germline V gene. This CDR3 has 14 residues. The CDR3 protein is CASGQGALNSPLHF. CDR3 nucleotide sequence: TGTGCCAGCGGACAGGGGGCGCTTAATTCACCCCTCCACTTT.

The CDR3 here is CASSEVWGSPLHF. CDR3 sequence (DNA): TGCGCCAGCAGTGAGGTTTGGGGGTCACCCCTCCACTTT. The V and J genes are TRBV10-1 and TRBJ1-6; D possibly corresponds to TRBD1 (5 bases). CDR3 length equals 13 residues. Germline lookup yields CDR1 WNHNN and CDR2 SYGVQD (reference sequence). The V gene lost 2 bases and the J gene lost 10 bases, with 9 bases spanning the gap.

This chain connects TRBV5-6 to TRBJ2-6, with 8 bases matching TRBD1. This CDR3 has 19 amino acids. From germline, CDR1 is SGHDT and CDR2 YYEEEE. With V trimmed by 3 bases and J by 0 bases, 11 bases remained unmatched. The CDR3 loop is CASSSLPQGDLSGANVLTF. CDR3 nucleotide sequence: TGTGCCAGCAGCTCCCTTCCACAGGGGGACCTCTCTGGGGCCAACGTCCTGACTTTC.

The chain employs TRBV4-3 and TRBJ2-2; D gene ambiguous. Germline V gene lookup returns CDR1 LGHNA and CDR2 YSLEER. Trimming cost V 4 bases and J 3 bases, with 6 bases left between them. This CDR3 contains 13 residues. In DNA form, the CDR3 reads TGCGCCAGCAGCCGAGACTACACCGGGGAGCTGTTTTTT. This codes for CASSRDYTGELFF.

The gene calls are TRBV20-1 and TRBJ1-6; TRBD1 might be the D (6 bases). The CDR3 totals 15 residues. Germline CDR1 reads DFQATT; CDR2 reads SNEGSKA (reference sequence). Deletions cut 1 base from V and 6 bases from J, with 13 bases between. The CDR3 reads CSARGRGAFNSPLHF. The DNA of the CDR3 is TGCAGTGCTAGAGGGAGGGGGGCGTTTAATTCACCCCTCCACTTT.

This clonotype was observed at least ten times. This chain joins TRBV27 and TRBJ2-4; D gene ambiguous. The germline gives CDR1 MNHEY, CDR2 SMNVEV (reference sequence). The CDR3 loop spans 14 amino acids. V lost 6 bases, J lost 6 bases, and 15 bases lay in between. The CDR3 region has the DNA TGTGCCAGCAGCTACGGACCGACGCCAAACATTCAGTACTTC. Translated, it gives CASSYGPTPNIQYF.

The sample holds many counts of this clonotype. The chain joins TRBV7-8 to TRBJ2-6; 9 nucleotides agree with TRBD2. CDR1 is SGHVS and CDR2 is FQNEAQ in the germline V gene. Germline trimming cut 7 bases from V and 0 bases from J; bases unmatched to any gene: 7. CDR3 length: 17 residues. The chain's CDR3 is CASNRLAANSGANVLTF. Written as DNA, the CDR3 is TGTGCCAGCAATAGACTAGCGGCTAACTCTGGGGCCAACGTCCTGACTTTC.

This clonotype was detected only a few times. The chain couples TRBV5-1 to TRBJ2-5; 9 nucleotides agree with TRBD2. CDR1 is SGHRS and CDR2 is YFSETQ in the germline V gene. The V and J ends lost 0 bases and 1 base, in that order; junction bases with no gene match: 10. This CDR3 contains 18 residues. For the CDR3, the DNA is TGCGCCAGCAGCTTGGCCATCCCTAGCGGGACCCCCCAAGAGACCCAGTACTTC. Residues: CASSLAIPSGTPQETQYF.

This clonotype has a handful of counts. The chain couples TRBV6-5 to TRBJ2-3; 9 bases are shared with TRBD2. Germline-derived CDR1 and CDR2 are MNHEY and SVGAGI. The CDR3 spans 17 residues. The V and J ends lost 0 bases and 2 bases, in that order; junction bases with no gene match: 6. The DNA of the CDR3 is TGTGCCAGCAGTTACTCTCCTAGCGGGACATACACAGATACGCAGTATTTT. Its protein is CASSYSPSGTYTDTQYF.

In this sample, this clonotype turned up many times. The chain recombines TRBV5-1 with TRBJ2-7; TRBD2 matches 11 bases. The CDR3 consists of 15 residues. V was clipped by 3 bases and J by 2 bases; unmatched bases: 4. From germline, CDR1 is SGHRS and CDR2 YFSETQ. For the CDR3, the DNA is TGCGCCAGCAGCTCCGGGACTAGCGGAGCCTACGAGCAGTACGTC. It yields the protein CASSSGTSGAYEQYV.

A word on this clonotype: This may stem from a read error, because a much larger clone lies one nucleotide away. The CDR3 loop reads CASSYPSGTVPDTQYF. In DNA form, the CDR3 reads TGTGCCAGCAGTTACCCTAGCGGGACCGTACCAGATACGCAGTATTTT. The chain recombines TRBV6-2 or TRBV6-3 with TRBJ2-3; 9 bases map to TRBD2. Germline lookup yields CDR1 MNHEY and CDR2 SVGEGT. Trimming took 2 bases from V and 4 from J; bases not matched to a gene: 7. The CDR3 contains 16 residues.

This chain's CDR3 is CASSLNPVVQPQHF. Written as DNA, the CDR3 is TGTGCCAGCAGCCTAAATCCGGTGGTGCAGCCCCAGCATTTT. V is TRBV7-2 and J is TRBJ1-5; D remains unclear. Per germline, CDR1 SGHTA and CDR2 FQGNSA. The CDR3 has 14 residues. Trimming stripped 5 bases from V and 7 bases from J, with 15 bases between.

This clonotype showed up just a few times. This chain connects TRBV7-6 to TRBJ1-1; D is possibly TRBD1 (5 bases). Trimming cost V 1 base and J 4 bases, with 10 bases left between them. The CDR3 covers 14 residues. Germline CDR1 SGHVS, CDR2 FNYEAQ. CDR3 sequence: CASSLVPGGTEAFF. The CDR3 coding sequence is TGTGCCAGCAGCTTAGTCCCGGGGGGCACTGAAGCTTTCTTT.

V is TRBV7-3 and J is TRBJ2-3; TRBD2 agrees at 9 bases. The junction had 11 bases not matched to a gene; V was cut back by 2 bases and J by 2 bases. This CDR3 is 18 amino acids long. CDR1 SGHTA and CDR2 FQGTGA come from the germline V gene. CDR3: CASSLGVGLAPSTDTQYF. For the CDR3, the DNA is TGTGCCAGCAGCTTAGGAGTGGGACTAGCCCCTTCCACAGATACGCAGTATTTT.

This clonotype was seen a handful of times. The chain uses TRBV2 and TRBJ2-2; 7 bases map to TRBD2. V was clipped by 5 bases and J by 5 bases; unmatched bases: 5. Germline V gene sequence: CDR1 SNHLY, CDR2 FYNNEI. The CDR3 consists of 14 residues. The CDR3 reads CASSRDYQTGELFF. Written as DNA, the CDR3 is TGTGCCAGCAGTCGGGACTACCAGACCGGGGAGCTGTTTTTT. Complete variable domain (other parts from reference TRBV2 and TRBJ2-2): EPEVTQTPSHQVTQMGQEVILRCVPISNHLYFYWYRQILGQKVEFLVSFYNNEISEKSEIFDDQFSVERPDGSNFTLKIRSTKLEDSAMYFCASSRDYQTGELFFGEGSRLTVL.

V gene TRBV6-1 combines with J gene TRBJ2-7; 7 bases are a match to TRBD2. The ends lost 4 bases at V and 2 bases at J; junction bases unmatched: 5. CDR1 and CDR2 (germline): MNHNS, SASEGT. The CDR3 spans 14 residues. The CDR3 DNA reads as TGTGCCAGCAGTGCGGGGCTAGCGGCCTACGAGCAGTACGTC. This encodes CASSAGLAAYEQYV.

This clonotype was counted between two and nine times. The rearrangement uses TRBV20-1 and TRBJ2-1; 9 bases match TRBD2. From germline, CDR1 is DFQATT and CDR2 SNEGSKA (reference sequence). The length of the CDR3 is 14 residues. Trimming cost V 3 bases and J 4 bases; bases outside gene matches: 4. The CDR3, as DNA: TGCAGTGCTAGGGACCTAGCGGGGTACAATGAGCAGTTCTTC. Protein sequence: CSARDLAGYNEQFF.

A few counts support this clonotype. The V and J genes are TRBV24-1 and TRBJ1-5; maybe TRBD1 (6 bases). This CDR3 is built from 17 residues. V lost 1 base, J lost 0 bases, and 12 bases lay in between. Germline V gene data show CDR1 as KGHDR and CDR2 as SFDVKD. In nucleotides, the CDR3 is TGTGCCACCAGTGATTTAAGTTGGACAGCTAGCAATCAGCCCCAGCATTTT. Its protein product is CATSDLSWTASNQPQHF.

This clonotype was recorded many times. CDR3 loop: CASSHEGSVDEQYF. CDR3 DNA sequence: TGCGCCAGCAGCCATGAGGGGTCAGTCGACGAGCAGTACTTC. The chain carries TRBV4-1 and TRBJ2-7; D tentatively reads TRBD1 or TRBD2 (5 bases each). The CDR3 runs to 14 residues. Germline loops: CDR1 MGHRA, CDR2 YSYEKL. The V end was cut by 3 bases, the J end by 5 bases, with 14 bases between.

This clonotype was seen a single time. The rearrangement joins TRBV5-1 to TRBJ1-1; D is uncertain. The V end lost 0 bases, the J end lost 5 bases, and 11 bases lay between the germline ends. CDR3 size: 14 residues. Germline CDR1 and CDR2: SGHRS and YFSETQ. CDR3: CASSLDSGKTEAFF. In DNA, the CDR3 is TGCGCCAGCAGCTTGGATTCGGGGAAGACTGAAGCTTTCTTT.

This clonotype was counted many times. The chain is built from TRBV28 and TRBJ2-7; D remains unclear. V shed 4 bases and J shed 2 bases, with 15 bases lying between them. Looked up from germline, CDR1 is MDHEN and CDR2 is SYDVKM. The CDR3 consists of 15 residues. The CDR3 DNA sequence: TGTGCCAGCAGTTCTGTCGAGCCCACTCCCTACGAGCAGTACTTC. Translation gives CASSSVEPTPYEQYF.

J is TRBJ1-6 and V is TRBV25-1; no firm D call. Germline lookup yields CDR1 MGHDK and CDR2 SYGVNS. This CDR3 contains 9 residues. Deletions cut 7 bases from V and 8 bases from J, with 0 bases between. The CDR3 DNA reads as TGTGCCAGCAATTCACCCCTCCACTTT. Translated, it gives CASNSPLHF.

This clonotype was seen more than once but under ten times. The chain recombines TRBV30 with TRBJ1-5; no reliable D call. The CDR3 covers 13 residues. CDR1 GTSNPN and CDR2 SVGIG come from the germline V gene (reference sequence). The V and J ends lost 1 base and 0 bases respectively, with 4 bases between them. CDR3 loop: CAWSEDSNQPQHF. The CDR3 DNA reads TGTGCCTGGAGTGAGGATAGCAATCAGCCCCAGCATTTT. Drawing the rest from reference TRBV30 and TRBJ1-5, the complete variable domain is SQTIHQWPATLVQPVGSPLSLECTVEGTSNPNLYWYRQAAGRGLQLLFYSVGIGQISSEVPQNLSASRPQDRQFILSSKKLLLSDSGFYLCAWSEDSNQPQHFGDGTRLSIL.

In this sample, this clonotype turned up a few times. The V call is TRBV30, the J call TRBJ1-2; the D gene is possibly TRBD1 (5 bases). V lost 5 bases and J lost 11, with 15 bases in between. Germline values: CDR1 GTSNPN, CDR2 SVGIG (reference sequence). The CDR3 totals 11 residues. The DNA of the CDR3 is TGTGCCTGGGGGGACTCACTGGGGTACACCTTC. It codes for CAWGDSLGYTF.

This clonotype has just a few counts. The gene calls are TRBV20-1 and TRBJ2-3; 11 bases fit TRBD1. Per germline, CDR1 DFQATT and CDR2 SNEGSKA (reference sequence). This CDR3 has 14 amino acids. Trimming removed 6 bases from V and 4 bases from J; junction bases left unmatched: 6. The chain's CDR3 is CSAEQGQGADTQYF. The CDR3 DNA sequence: TGCAGTGCGGAACAGGGACAGGGGGCAGATACGCAGTATTTT.